These 7 T cell receptor beta chains were all obtained from the same sample, sequenced in a study of control samples from healthy donors and cancer patients. The table came from immunoSEQ multiplex PCR; TCRdb's copy has only in-frame clones and leaves some out. The sample holds about 140,000 clones; around nine tenths are singletons and the top ten take approximately 10%. Material: blood. These receptor sequences come from a man aged 25 to 40 in good health.

This chain connects TRBV28 to TRBJ1-1, with D perhaps matching TRBD1 (6 bases). The germline V gene encodes CDR1 MDHEN and CDR2 SYDVKM. Trimming pared 8 bases from V and 9 bases from J, leaving 19 bases between. The CDR3 consists of 13 residues. The CDR3 region has the DNA TGTGCCAGCCTCGGACAGCGGTTCAAAAAAGCTTTCTTT. Translated: CASLGQRFKKAFF.

The CDR3, as DNA: TGTGCCTGGAGCCTACATCTGACAGTTAGCTCTGGAAACACCATATATTTT. Its translation: CAWSLHLTVSSGNTIYF. The chain joins TRBV30 to TRBJ1-3, with D possibly matching TRBD1 (5 bases). CDR1 and CDR2 (germline): GTSNPN, SVGIG (reference sequence). V shed 3 bases and J shed 0 bases, with 18 bases lying between them. There are 17 residues in the CDR3.

V gene TRBV7-9 combines with J gene TRBJ2-7, with 7 bases aligning to TRBD1. Germline CDR1 reads SEHNR; CDR2 reads FQNEAQ (reference sequence). This CDR3 has 17 residues. V was pared by 3 bases and J by 2 bases, with 13 bases of the junction left unmatched. Here the CDR3 DNA reads TGTGCCAGCAGCTTTAGTAACACCCGGGACAGCACCTACGAGCAGTACTTC. Encoded protein: CASSFSNTRDSTYEQYF.

V usage is TRBV30 and J usage is TRBJ2-2; the match to TRBD1 covers 10 bases. With 5 bases clipped from V and 4 bases from J, the junction kept 1 base outside the gene matches. The CDR3 covers 13 residues. The V gene's germline CDR1 is GTSNPN and CDR2 SVGIG (reference sequence). DNA for the CDR3: TGTGCCTGGGGACAGGGGGTCACCGGGGAGCTGTTTTTT. Translating it yields CAWGQGVTGELFF.

J is TRBJ2-2 and V is TRBV10-2; D is perhaps TRBD2 (6 bases). The V gene's germline CDR1 is WSHSY and CDR2 SAAADI. V was trimmed by 2 bases and J by 6 bases, leaving 22 bases between them. The CDR3 covers 18 residues. The CDR3 nucleotides are TGCGCCAGCAGTGAGGATATTCCGGGACGCGGGATAGCCGGGGAGCTGTTTTTT. Its translation: CASSEDIPGRGIAGELFF.

This clone has just one count. The rearrangement links TRBV6-2 or TRBV6-3 to TRBJ2-1; the match to TRBD2 covers 8 bases. Germline CDR1 and CDR2: MNHEY and SVGEGT. Trimming took 5 bases from V and 7 from J; bases not matched to a gene: 10. CDR3 size: 15 residues. The CDR3, as DNA: TGTGCCAGCAGTACAGCGGGAGCCTCATTGAATGAGCAGTTCTTC. Translating it yields CASSTAGASLNEQFF.

This chain links TRBV18 with TRBJ1-1; D gene uncertain. Per germline, CDR1 KGHSH and CDR2 LQKENI. The CDR3 length is 15 residues. The V end lost 0 bases, the J end lost 1 base, and 9 bases lay between the germline ends. The CDR3 protein is CASSPPSASNTEAFF. In nucleotides, the CDR3 is TGTGCCAGCTCACCACCGTCCGCATCGAACACTGAAGCTTTCTTT. Together with reference TRBV18 and TRBJ1-1, the CDR3 gives the full variable domain: NAGVMQNPRHLVRRRGQEARLRCSPMKGHSHVYWYRQLPEEGLKFMVYLQKENIIDESGMPKERFSAEFPKEGPSILRIQQVVRGDSAAYFCASSPPSASNTEAFFGQGTRLTVV.